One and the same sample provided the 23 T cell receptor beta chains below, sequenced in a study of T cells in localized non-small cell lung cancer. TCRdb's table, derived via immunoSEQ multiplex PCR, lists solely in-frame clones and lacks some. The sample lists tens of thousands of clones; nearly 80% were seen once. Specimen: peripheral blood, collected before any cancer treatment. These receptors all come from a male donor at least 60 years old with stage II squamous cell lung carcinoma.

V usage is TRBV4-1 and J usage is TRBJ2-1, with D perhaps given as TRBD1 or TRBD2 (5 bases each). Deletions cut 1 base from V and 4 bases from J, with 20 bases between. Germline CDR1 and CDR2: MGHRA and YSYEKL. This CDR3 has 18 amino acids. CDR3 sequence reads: CASSQGRDPEGCYNEQFF. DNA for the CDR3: TGCGCCAGCAGCCAAGGCCGGGACCCCGAGGGGTGTTACAATGAGCAGTTCTTC.

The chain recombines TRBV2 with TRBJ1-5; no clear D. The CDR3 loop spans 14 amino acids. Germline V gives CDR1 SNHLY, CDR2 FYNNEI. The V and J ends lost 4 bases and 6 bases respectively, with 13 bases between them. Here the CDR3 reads CASSVLGSGQPQHF. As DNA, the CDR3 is TGTGCCAGCAGTGTTTTGGGGTCGGGTCAGCCCCAGCATTTT.

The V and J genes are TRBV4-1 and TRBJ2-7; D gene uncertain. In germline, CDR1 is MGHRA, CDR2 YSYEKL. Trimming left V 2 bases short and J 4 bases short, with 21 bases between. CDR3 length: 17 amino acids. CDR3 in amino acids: CASSQRNTASPLYEQYF. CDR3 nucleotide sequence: TGCGCCAGCAGCCAAAGAAACACGGCTTCTCCCTTATACGAGCAGTACTTC.

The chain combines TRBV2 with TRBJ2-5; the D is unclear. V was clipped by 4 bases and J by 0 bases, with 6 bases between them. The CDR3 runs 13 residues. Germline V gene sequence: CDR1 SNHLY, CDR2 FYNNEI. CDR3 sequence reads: CASSAEYQETQYF. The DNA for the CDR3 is TGTGCCAGCAGTGCCGAGTACCAAGAGACCCAGTACTTC.

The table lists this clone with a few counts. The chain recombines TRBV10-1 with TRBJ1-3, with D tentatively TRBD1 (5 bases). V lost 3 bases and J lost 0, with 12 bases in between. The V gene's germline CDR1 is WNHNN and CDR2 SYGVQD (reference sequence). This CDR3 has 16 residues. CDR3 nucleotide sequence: TGCGCCAGCAGTGAACCCCGGGGGAACTCTGGAAACACCATATATTTT. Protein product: CASSEPRGNSGNTIYF.

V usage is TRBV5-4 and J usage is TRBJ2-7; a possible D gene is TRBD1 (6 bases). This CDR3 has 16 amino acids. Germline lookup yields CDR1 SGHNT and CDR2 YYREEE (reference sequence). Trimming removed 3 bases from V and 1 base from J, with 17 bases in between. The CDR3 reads CASSSKQGRASYEQYF. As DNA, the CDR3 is TGTGCCAGCAGCTCAAAACAGGGCAGAGCATCCTACGAGCAGTACTTC.

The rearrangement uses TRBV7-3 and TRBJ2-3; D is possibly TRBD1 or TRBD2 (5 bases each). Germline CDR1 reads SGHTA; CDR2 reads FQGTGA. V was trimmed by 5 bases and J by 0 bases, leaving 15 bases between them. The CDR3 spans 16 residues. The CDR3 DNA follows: TGTGCCAGCAGCCCTGGGACGGCCGCTAGCACAGATACGCAGTATTTT. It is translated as CASSPGTAASTDTQYF. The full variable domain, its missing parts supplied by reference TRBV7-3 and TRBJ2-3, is GAGVSQTPSNKVTEKGKYVELRCDPISGHTALYWYRQSLGQGPEFLIYFQGTGAADDSGLPNDRFFAVRPEGSVSTLKIQRTERGDSAVYLCASSPGTAASTDTQYFGPGTRLTVL.

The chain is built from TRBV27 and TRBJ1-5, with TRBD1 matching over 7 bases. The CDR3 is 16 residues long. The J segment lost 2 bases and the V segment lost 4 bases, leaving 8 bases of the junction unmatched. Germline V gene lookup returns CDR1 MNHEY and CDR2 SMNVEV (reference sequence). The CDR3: CASSSQGVVGNQPQHF. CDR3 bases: TGTGCCAGCAGTTCCCAGGGGGTAGTCGGCAATCAGCCCCAGCATTTT.

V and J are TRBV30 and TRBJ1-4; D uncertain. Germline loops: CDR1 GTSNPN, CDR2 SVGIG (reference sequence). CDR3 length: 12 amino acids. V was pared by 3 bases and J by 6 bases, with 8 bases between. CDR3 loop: CAWSNTDEKLFF. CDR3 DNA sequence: TGTGCCTGGAGCAACACAGATGAAAAACTGTTTTTT.

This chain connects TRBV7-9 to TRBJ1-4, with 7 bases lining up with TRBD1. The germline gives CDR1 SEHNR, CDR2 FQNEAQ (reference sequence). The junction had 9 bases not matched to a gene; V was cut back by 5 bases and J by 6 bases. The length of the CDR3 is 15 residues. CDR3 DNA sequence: TGTGCCAGCAGCGATTACGACAGGGAAGATGAAAAACTGTTTTTT. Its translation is CASSDYDREDEKLFF. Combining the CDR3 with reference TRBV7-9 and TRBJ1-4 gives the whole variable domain DTGVSQNPRHKITKRGQNVTFRCDPISEHNRLYWYRQTLGQGPEFLTYFQNEAQLEKSRLLSDRFSAERPKGSFSTLEIQRTEQGDSAMYLCASSDYDREDEKLFFGSGTQLSVL.

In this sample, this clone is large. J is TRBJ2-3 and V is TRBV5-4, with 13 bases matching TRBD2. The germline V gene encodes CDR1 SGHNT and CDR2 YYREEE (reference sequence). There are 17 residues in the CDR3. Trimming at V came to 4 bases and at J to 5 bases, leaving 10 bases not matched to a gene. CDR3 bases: TGTGCCAGCAGCCTAATAGGACTAGCGGGAGAGGAAGATACGCAGTATTTT. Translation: CASSLIGLAGEEDTQYF.

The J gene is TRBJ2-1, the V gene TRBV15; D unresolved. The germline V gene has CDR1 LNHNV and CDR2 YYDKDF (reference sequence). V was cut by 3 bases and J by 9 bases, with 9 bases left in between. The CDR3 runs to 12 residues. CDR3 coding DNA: TGTGCCACCAGCAGGGACCGGTTTGAGCAGTTCTTC. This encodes CATSRDRFEQFF.

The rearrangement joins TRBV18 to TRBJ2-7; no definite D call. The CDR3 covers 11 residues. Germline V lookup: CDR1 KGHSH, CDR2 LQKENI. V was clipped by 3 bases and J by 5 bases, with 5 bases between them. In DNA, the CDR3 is TGTGCCAGCTCACCCGACCACGAGCAGTACTTC. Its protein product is CASSPDHEQYF.

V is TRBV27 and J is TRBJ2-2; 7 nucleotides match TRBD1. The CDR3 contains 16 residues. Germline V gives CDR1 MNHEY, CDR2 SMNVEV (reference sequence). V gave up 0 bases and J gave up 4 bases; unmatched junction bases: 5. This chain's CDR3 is CASSLSSGTATGELFF. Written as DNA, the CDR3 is TGTGCCAGCAGTTTATCCTCCGGGACAGCCACCGGGGAGCTGTTTTTT.

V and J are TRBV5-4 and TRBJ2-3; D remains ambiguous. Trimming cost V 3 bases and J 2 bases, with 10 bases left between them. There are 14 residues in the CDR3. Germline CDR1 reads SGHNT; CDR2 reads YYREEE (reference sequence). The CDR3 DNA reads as TGTGCCAGCAGCTCGACTCCGTTCACAGATACGCAGTATTTT. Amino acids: CASSSTPFTDTQYF. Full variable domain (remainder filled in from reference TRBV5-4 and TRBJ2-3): ETGVTQSPTHLIKTRGQQVTLRCSSQSGHNTVSWYQQALGQGPQFIFQYYREEENGRGNFPPRFSGLQFPNYSSELNVNALELDDSALYLCASSSTPFTDTQYFGPGTRLTVL.

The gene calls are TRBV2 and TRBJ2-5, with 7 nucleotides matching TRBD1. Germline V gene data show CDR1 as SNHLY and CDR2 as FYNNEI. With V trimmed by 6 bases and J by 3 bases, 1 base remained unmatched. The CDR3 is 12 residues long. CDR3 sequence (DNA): TGTGCCAGCAGAGACAGGGAAGAGACCCAGTACTTC. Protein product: CASRDREETQYF.

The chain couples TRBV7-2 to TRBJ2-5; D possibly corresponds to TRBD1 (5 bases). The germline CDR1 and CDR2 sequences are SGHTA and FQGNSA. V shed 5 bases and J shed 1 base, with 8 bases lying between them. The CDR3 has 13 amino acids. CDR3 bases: TGTGCCAGCAGCCCGGACATCCAAGAGACCCAGTACTTC. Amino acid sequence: CASSPDIQETQYF.

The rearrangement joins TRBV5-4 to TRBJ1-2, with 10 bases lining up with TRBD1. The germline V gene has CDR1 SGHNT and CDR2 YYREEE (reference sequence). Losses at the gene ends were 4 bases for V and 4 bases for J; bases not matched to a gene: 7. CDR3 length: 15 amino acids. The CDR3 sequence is CASSHRTGGTYGYTF. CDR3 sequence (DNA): TGTGCCAGCAGCCACCGGACAGGGGGTACCTATGGCTACACCTTC.

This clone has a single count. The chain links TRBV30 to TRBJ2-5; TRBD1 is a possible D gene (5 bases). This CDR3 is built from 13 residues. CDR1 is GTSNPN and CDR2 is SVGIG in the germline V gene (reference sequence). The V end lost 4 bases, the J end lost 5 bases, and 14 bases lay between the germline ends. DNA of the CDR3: TGTGCCTGGAAGCGCAGGGCTGGGGAGACCCAGTACTTC. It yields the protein CAWKRRAGETQYF. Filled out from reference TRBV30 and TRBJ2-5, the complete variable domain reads SQTIHQWPATLVQPVGSPLSLECTVEGTSNPNLYWYRQAAGRGLQLLFYSVGIGQISSEVPQNLSASRPQDRQFILSSKKLLLSDSGFYLCAWKRRAGETQYFGPGTRLLVL.

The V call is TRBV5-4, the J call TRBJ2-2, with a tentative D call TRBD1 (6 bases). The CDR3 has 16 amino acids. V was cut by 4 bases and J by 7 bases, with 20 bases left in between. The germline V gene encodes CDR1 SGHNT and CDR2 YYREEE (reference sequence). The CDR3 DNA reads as TGTGCCAGCAGCCTTCAGGGGAGAGGGCCGGTCGGGGAGCTGTTTTTT. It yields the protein CASSLQGRGPVGELFF.

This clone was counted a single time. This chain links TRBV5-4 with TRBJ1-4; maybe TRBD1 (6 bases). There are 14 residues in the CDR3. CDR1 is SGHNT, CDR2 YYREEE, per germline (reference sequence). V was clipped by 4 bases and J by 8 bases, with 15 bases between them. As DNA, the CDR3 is TGTGCCAGCAGCCTACAGGGTGGAGGGGAAAAACTGTTTTTT. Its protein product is CASSLQGGGEKLFF. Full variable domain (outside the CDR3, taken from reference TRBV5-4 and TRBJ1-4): ETGVTQSPTHLIKTRGQQVTLRCSSQSGHNTVSWYQQALGQGPQFIFQYYREEENGRGNFPPRFSGLQFPNYSSELNVNALELDDSALYLCASSLQGGGEKLFFGSGTQLSVL.

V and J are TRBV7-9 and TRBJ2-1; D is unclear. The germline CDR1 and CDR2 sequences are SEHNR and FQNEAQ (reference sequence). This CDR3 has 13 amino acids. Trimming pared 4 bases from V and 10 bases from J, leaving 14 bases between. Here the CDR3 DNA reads TGTGCCAGCAGCTCTTCGAAAAGGTACGAGCAGTTCTTC. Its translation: CASSSSKRYEQFF.

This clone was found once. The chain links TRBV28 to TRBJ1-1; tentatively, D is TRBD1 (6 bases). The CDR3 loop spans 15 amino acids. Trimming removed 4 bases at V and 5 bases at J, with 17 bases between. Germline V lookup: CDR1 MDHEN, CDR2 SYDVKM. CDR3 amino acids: CASSSPLGANTEAFF. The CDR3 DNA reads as TGTGCCAGCAGTTCCCCTTTGGGGGCGAATACTGAAGCTTTCTTT.